This T cell receptor (beta chain) was retrieved from a study of T cells after yellow fever vaccination. By 5'RACE template switching, TCR cDNA was produced, with a universal primer site and UMIs added in the process. MiXCR, applied by TCRdb to the 5' RACE reads, yields one record per CDR3 protein. The table lists 400,000 to 450,000 distinct CDR3 sequences, about 19% of them singletons. This CDR3 spans 16 amino acids. V shed 2 bases and J shed 2 bases, with 13 bases lying between them. The germline V gene encodes CDR1 SEHNR and CDR2 FQNEAQ (reference sequence). This clonotype was counted a few times. What it binds is unknown. Study results and limitations: Though weaker, the secondary response peaked faster, on day 5 versus 15. Repertoires sorted by FACS could include abundant clonotypes that are contaminants from the bulk population.

This sequence was found in a man younger than 30 who received the YFV17D yellow fever vaccine. V gene TRBV7-9 combines with J gene TRBJ1-3, with a tentative D call TRBD1 (6 bases). Sequencing was performed on PBMCs, taken before the yellow fever booster vaccination. CDR3 residues: CASSLRGGETGNTIYF. The CDR3 DNA sequence: TGTGCCAGCAGCTTACGTGGGGGCGAGACTGGAAACACCATATATTTT.